The rows below give T cell receptor beta chains drawn from one sample of a study of shared clonotypes between healthy human individuals. The repertoire was sequenced with immunoSEQ multiplex PCR; TCRdb's copy has only in-frame clones and lacks some. The table records 980,000 or so clones, over 75% of them present only once. Material for sequencing was memory CD4+ T cells sorted from blood. All receptors come from a man younger than 35 in good health. Both conserved end residues are part of each CDR3. D genes are given only for firm matches. A clone size is listed for some rows: how often the clone was seen (once, few, many), or a class if it is expanded.

clone size,V gene,D gene,J gene,CDR3 protein,CDR3 DNA
-,TRBV7-2,-,TRBJ2-7,CASSASYEQYF,TGTGCCAGCTCTGCCTCCTACGAGCAGTACTTC
few,TRBV19,-,TRBJ1-6,CASSMRESPLHF,TGTGCCAGTAGTATGAGGGAATCACCCCTCCACTTT
-,TRBV11-3,-,TRBJ2-5,CASSAGYSGRETQYF,TGTGCCAGCAGCGCTGGATATTCTGGGCGAGAGACCCAGTACTTC
once,TRBV19,-,TRBJ2-6,CASSIGGTGANVLTF,TGTGCCAGTAGTATAGGGGGTACCGGGGCCAACGTCCTGACTTTC
few,TRBV7-2,-,TRBJ2-5,CASSLDETQYF,TGTGCCAGCAGCTTAGACGAGACCCAGTACTTC
once,TRBV7-2,-,TRBJ2-7,CASSLRAGLEQYF,TGTGCCAGCAGCCTCCGGGCTGGTCTCGAGCAGTACTTC
-,TRBV7-2,-,TRBJ1-2,CASTYYRGGLGGYTF,TGTGCCAGCACCTATTACCGGGGGGGGCTGGGTGGCTACACCTTC
-,TRBV5-4,TRBD1,TRBJ1-1,CASSLWTGGNTEAFF,TGTGCCAGCAGCTTATGGACAGGGGGTAACACTGAAGCTTTCTTT
-,TRBV7-2,TRBD1,TRBJ1-2,CASSQESGTGVGYTF,TGTGCCAGCAGCCAAGAAAGCGGGACAGGGGTCGGCTACACCTTC
-,TRBV7-2,TRBD1,TRBJ1-6,CASSLNTGVNSPLHF,TGTGCCAGCAGCTTGAATACAGGGGTAAATTCACCCCTCCACTTT
-,TRBV2,-,TRBJ2-3,CASSELVSTDTQYF,TGTGCCAGCAGTGAATTAGTGAGCACAGATACGCAGTATTTT
-,TRBV5-1,TRBD2,TRBJ2-1,CASSALAGGPRVGYEQFF,TGCGCCAGCAGCGCACTAGCGGGGGGCCCGAGAGTTGGGTATGAGCAGTTCTTC
-,TRBV7-9,TRBD2,TRBJ2-1,CASSLDGREGSSNEQFF,TGTGCCAGCAGCTTAGATGGACGGGAGGGGTCCTCCAATGAGCAGTTCTTC
-,TRBV6-6,TRBD1,TRBJ2-1,CASSWTDRSNEQFF,TGTGCCAGCAGTTGGACGGACAGGAGCAATGAGCAGTTCTTC
-,TRBV5-4,-,TRBJ2-7,CASSATAGAYEQYF,TGTGCCAGCAGCGCGACAGCAGGGGCTTACGAGCAGTACTTC
-,TRBV28,-,TRBJ1-5,CATLGAGFSNQPQHF,TGTGCCACCCTGGGGGCCGGATTTAGCAATCAGCCCCAGCATTTT
once,TRBV20-1,-,TRBJ1-2,CSARAEGYTF,TGCAGTGCTAGGGCTGAGGGCTACACCTTC
-,TRBV10-3,-,TRBJ2-1,CAISDLGGLMTLNEQFF,TGTGCCATCAGTGACCTCGGGGGGCTAATGACATTGAATGAGCAGTTCTTC
once,TRBV30,-,TRBJ2-6,CAWSVLGAANVLTF,TGTGCCTGGAGTGTCCTCGGGGCAGCCAACGTCCTGACTTTC
-,TRBV7-2,TRBD2,TRBJ2-1,CASSLASSGGYNEQFF,TGTGCCAGCAGCTTAGCCTCTAGCGGGGGTTACAATGAGCAGTTCTTC
once,TRBV5-4,TRBD1,TRBJ2-7,CASSLGGTEPYEQYF,TGTGCCAGCAGCTTGGGAGGGACAGAACCCTACGAGCAGTACTTC
-,TRBV21-1,-,TRBJ1-2,CASSNTGQGINYGYTF,TGTGCCAGCAGCAACACCGGACAGGGGATTAACTATGGCTACACCTTC
once,TRBV5-1,-,TRBJ2-7,CASSLNPGHAYEQYF,TGCGCCAGCAGCTTGAACCCGGGTCATGCCTACGAGCAGTACTTC
-,TRBV5-1,TRBD2,TRBJ2-7,CASSLEYERGGEQYF,TGCGCCAGCAGCTTGGAATACGAGCGGGGCGGCGAGCAGTACTTC
-,TRBV30,-,TRBJ2-7,CAWAGTRPHEQYF,TGTGCCTGGGCCGGGACTCGCCCCCACGAGCAGTACTTC
-,TRBV30,TRBD1,TRBJ1-3,CAWGTGAGNTIYF,TGTGCCTGGGGGACAGGGGCTGGAAACACCATATATTTT
-,TRBV5-1,TRBD1,TRBJ2-5,CASSLRQGSETQYF,TGCGCCAGCAGCTTACGACAGGGATCAGAGACCCAGTACTTC
-,TRBV30,-,TRBJ1-1,CAWGNSMNTEAFF,TGTGCCTGGGGTAACAGCATGAACACTGAAGCTTTCTTT
-,TRBV29-1,-,TRBJ2-2,CSVLVTGNTGELFF,TGCAGCGTGTTGGTGACAGGGAACACCGGGGAGCTGTTTTTT
-,TRBV6-5,TRBD1,TRBJ1-1,CASSLSSTGRREAFF,TGTGCCAGCAGCCTCTCCTCGACAGGGCGAAGAGAAGCTTTCTTT
-,TRBV30,-,TRBJ2-5,CAWSAGVGITQYF,TGTGCCTGGAGTGCCGGTGTTGGGATCACCCAGTACTTC
-,TRBV5-1,-,TRBJ2-5,CASSLGGAELRETQYF,TGCGCCAGCAGCCTGGGTGGGGCAGAATTGCGAGAGACCCAGTACTTC